Described below is a single TCR beta chain sequence and its context. Authors' data handling: Cell counts per sample came from amplifying reference gene primers. Clones were sequenced by immunoSEQ multiplex PCR, and TCRdb holds only the in-frame ones, with some missing. V and J calls and clone size are given by that table; D and trimming were obtained from the DNA. Found here are around 260,000 clones, 86% of them singletons; the top ten hold 3%. The sample originates from a study of blood T cell repertoires in COVID-19. Study overall: The origin of the acute and convalescent COVID-19 samples was the United States, Italy and Spain. Sources were T cells, B-cell-depleted T cells, or PBMCs; the material itself was cDNA or gDNA.

CDR1 is SGHNT and CDR2 is YYREEE in the germline V gene (reference sequence). The trim removed 4 bases at V and 1 base at J, leaving 5 bases unmatched. This CDR3 region has 16 residues. Source material: peripheral blood. The receptor comes from a woman in her thirties with active or convalescent COVID-19. The V and J genes are TRBV5-4 and TRBJ2-3, with 11 bases lining up with TRBD2. This chain's CDR3 is CASSTRSGGGTDTQYF. In DNA, the CDR3 is TGTGCCAGCAGCACCCGTAGCGGGGGGGGCACAGATACGCAGTATTTT.